The 9 T cell receptor beta chains listed next were all sequenced from one sample in a study of blood T cell repertoires in COVID-19. TCRdb's table, derived via immunoSEQ multiplex PCR, lists solely in-frame clones and lacks some. The table includes a few hundred thousand clones, around 83% detected once. Material for sequencing was peripheral blood. These receptors were taken from a man aged 18 to 29 with active or convalescent COVID-19.

The rearrangement links TRBV10-3 to TRBJ2-5, with D possibly being TRBD1 (7 bases). The CDR3 extends over 14 amino acids. In germline, CDR1 is ENHRY, CDR2 SYGVKD. V was cut by 2 bases and J by 12 bases, with 19 bases left in between. CDR3 residues: CAISETLGQEGKYF. The CDR3 DNA is TGTGCCATCAGTGAGACCCTAGGACAGGAGGGAAAGTACTTC.

This chain connects TRBV28 to TRBJ1-2, with D uncertain. The CDR3 is made up of 13 amino acids. V was cut by 1 base and J by 8 bases, with 11 bases left in between. Looked up from germline, CDR1 is MDHEN and CDR2 is SYDVKM. CDR3 amino acids: CASSLYQYEGYTF. The DNA for the CDR3 is TGTGCCAGCAGTTTATACCAATATGAGGGCTACACCTTC.

The chain carries TRBV6-5 and TRBJ2-5; 13 bases agree with TRBD2. The germline CDR1 and CDR2 sequences are MNHEY and SVGAGI. The CDR3 covers 15 residues. V was clipped by 9 bases and J by 1 base; unmatched bases: 5. The CDR3 sequence is CASDRLAGGQETQYF. In DNA, the CDR3 is TGTGCCAGTGATAGACTAGCGGGGGGCCAAGAGACCCAGTACTTC.

Remarks on this clone: This sample also contains other DNA sequences that code for the same CDR3. The chain uses TRBV5-4 and TRBJ2-5; the D is unclear. CDR3 length: 12 residues. Germline lookup yields CDR1 SGHNT and CDR2 YYREEE (reference sequence). V was pared by 1 base and J by 5 bases, with 6 bases between. The CDR3: CASSLPGETQYF. CDR3 in DNA: TGTGCCAGCAGCTTGCCCGGGGAGACCCAGTACTTC.

This clone showed up just a few times. V and J are TRBV7-9 and TRBJ2-1; 15 bases are a match to TRBD2. After removal of 5 bases from V and 0 bases from J, the junction contained 2 bases not matched to a gene. This CDR3 has 17 amino acids. The germline gives CDR1 SEHNR, CDR2 FQNEAQ (reference sequence). The CDR3 protein is CASSTGLAGGSYNEQFF. The CDR3, as DNA: TGTGCCAGCAGCACGGGACTAGCGGGGGGCTCCTACAATGAGCAGTTCTTC.

V is TRBV27 and J is TRBJ2-7; D gene unclear. The CDR3 runs 13 residues. Germline V gene sequence: CDR1 MNHEY, CDR2 SMNVEV (reference sequence). V lost 4 bases and J lost 4, with 11 bases in between. The CDR3: CASSSTGFYEQYF. The DNA for the CDR3 is TGTGCCAGCAGTTCAACCGGGTTTTACGAGCAGTACTTC.

The chain recombines TRBV30 with TRBJ2-7; 7 positions agree with TRBD2. Per germline, CDR1 GTSNPN and CDR2 SVGIG (reference sequence). The CDR3 is 12 residues long. Unmatched junction bases numbered 7, after V lost 5 bases and J lost 6 bases. Here the CDR3 reads CAWGLGAPEQYF. The CDR3 DNA reads as TGTGCCTGGGGACTAGGAGCACCCGAGCAGTACTTC.

The genes are TRBV12-3 or TRBV12-4 and TRBJ1-1; D ambiguous. CDR3 size: 12 residues. The V gene lost 3 bases and the J gene lost 5 bases, with 7 bases spanning the gap. CDR3 in amino acids: CASSFSRTEAFF. The CDR3, as DNA: TGTGCCAGCAGTTTTAGTCGGACTGAAGCTTTCTTT.

The chain joins TRBV7-2 to TRBJ1-6; 7 bases map to TRBD1. Unmatched junction bases numbered 11, after V lost 3 bases and J lost 9 bases. Germline CDR1 is SGHTA and CDR2 is FQGNSA. The CDR3 is 16 amino acids. The DNA for the CDR3 is TGTGCCAGCAGCTTTTGGGGACAGATTGAAAGTTCACCCCTCCACTTT. This translates into CASSFWGQIESSPLHF.